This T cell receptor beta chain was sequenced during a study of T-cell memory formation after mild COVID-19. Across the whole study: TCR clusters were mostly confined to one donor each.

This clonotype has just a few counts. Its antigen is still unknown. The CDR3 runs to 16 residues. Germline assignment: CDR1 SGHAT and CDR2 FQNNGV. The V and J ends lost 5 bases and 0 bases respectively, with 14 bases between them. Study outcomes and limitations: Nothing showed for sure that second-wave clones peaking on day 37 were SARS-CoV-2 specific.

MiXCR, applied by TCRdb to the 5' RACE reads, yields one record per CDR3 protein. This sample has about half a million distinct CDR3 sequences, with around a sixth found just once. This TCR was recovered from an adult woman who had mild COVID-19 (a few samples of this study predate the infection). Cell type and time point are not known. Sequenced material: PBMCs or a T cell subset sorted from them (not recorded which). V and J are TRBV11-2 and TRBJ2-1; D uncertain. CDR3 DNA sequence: TGTGCCAGCAGCCTCCAAACTATTAGCTCCTACAATGAGCAGTTCTTC. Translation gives CASSLQTISSYNEQFF.